A selection of T cell receptor beta chains follows, all from one sample in a study of identical twins. TCRdb passed the 5' RACE reads through MiXCR, listing each CDR3 protein once. The sample yields around 250,000 distinct CDR3 sequences, approximately 5.9% seen once. These same records also appear under a second study, on T cells expressing NK-cell markers.

Sequencing was performed on CD8+ T cells sorted from blood. The receptors were sampled from a woman aged 18-29 years in good health. The CDR3 runs from the conserved cysteine through the conserved F or W. D genes are given only for firm matches. Not every row has a clone size; where given, it reads once, few, many or a size class.

j_gene	d_gene	abundance	v_gene	CDR3aa	CDR3nt
TRBJ1-1	NA	NA	TRBV19	CASSATGFGFEPEAFF	TGTGCCAGTAGTGCAACAGGGTTCGGTTTTGAACCTGAAGCTTTCTTT
TRBJ2-2	TRBD2	NA	TRBV7-9	CASIGDLFGGTGELFF	TGTGCCAGCATCGGAGACTTATTCGGGGGGACCGGGGAGCTGTTTTTT
TRBJ2-3	TRBD2	few	TRBV4-1	CASSHPGLAETDTQYF	TGCGCCAGCAGCCACCCGGGACTAGCTGAAACAGATACGCAGTATTTT
TRBJ2-2	NA	NA	TRBV7-9	CASSLGSLGELFF	TGTGCCAGCAGCTTAGGGAGCCTAGGGGAGCTGTTTTTT
TRBJ1-5	NA	NA	TRBV12-3/TRBV12-4	CASSFQGLQHF	TGTGCCAGCAGTTTCCAGGGCCTCCAGCATTTT
TRBJ2-7	NA	many	TRBV5-5	CASSLVAVTYEQYF	TGTGCCAGCAGCTTGGTGGCCGTCACCTACGAGCAGTACTTC
TRBJ1-1	NA	NA	TRBV9	CASSGGLIRQNTEAFF	TGTGCCAGCAGCGGGGGCCTTATTAGACAGAACACTGAAGCTTTCTTT
TRBJ2-1	NA	NA	TRBV12-3/TRBV12-4	CASRRGGAYNGQFF	TGTGCCAGCCGCCGAGGGGGGGCCTACAATGGGCAGTTCTTC
TRBJ2-2	NA	few	TRBV10-3	CAISPGTQYPKPGELFF	TGTGCCATCAGTCCCGGGACCCAGTATCCGAAGCCCGGGGAGCTGTTTTTT
TRBJ2-1	TRBD1	once	TRBV12-3/TRBV12-4	CASRLRDRGHDEQFF	TGTGCCAGCCGTCTACGGGACAGGGGGCACGATGAGCAGTTCTTC
TRBJ2-7	TRBD2	few	TRBV6-1	CASSLQRDGAYEQYF	TGTGCCAGCAGCCTTCAGCGGGACGGGGCCTACGAGCAGTACTTC
TRBJ2-7	NA	NA	TRBV7-9	CASGLEYF	TGTGCCAGCGGGTTGGAGTACTTC
TRBJ2-7	NA	many	TRBV5-1	CASSFGQGFYEQYF	TGCGCCAGCAGCTTCGGGCAGGGGTTCTACGAGCAGTACTTC
TRBJ2-4	NA	few	TRBV19	CASKEGRAKNIQYF	TGTGCCAGTAAAGAAGGTAGAGCCAAAAACATTCAGTACTTC
TRBJ2-1	TRBD2	many	TRBV20-1	CSASTSGRPYEQFF	TGCAGTGCCTCTACTAGCGGGAGGCCCTACGAGCAGTTCTTC
TRBJ2-5	TRBD2	few	TRBV29-1	CSVESSGRAPETQYF	TGCAGCGTTGAATCCAGCGGGAGGGCCCCAGAGACCCAGTACTTC
TRBJ1-1	NA	NA	TRBV12-3/TRBV12-4	CASIDRGRMNTEAFF	TGTGCCAGCATTGACCGGGGTCGGATGAACACTGAAGCTTTCTTT
TRBJ1-1	NA	few	TRBV29-1	CSVEVAGAGTEAFF	TGCAGCGTTGAAGTGGCGGGGGCGGGTACTGAAGCTTTCTTT
TRBJ1-1	NA	few	TRBV7-9	CASSQANTEAFF	TGTGCCAGCAGCCAAGCCAACACTGAAGCTTTCTTT
TRBJ1-2	NA	NA	TRBV9	CASSVGDANYGYTF	TGTGCCAGCAGCGTAGGAGATGCAAACTATGGCTACACCTTC
TRBJ2-7	NA	NA	TRBV13	CASSFTGTPGEQYF	TGTGCCAGCAGCTTTACCGGGACGCCAGGAGAGCAGTACTTC
TRBJ2-1	TRBD2	NA	TRBV4-1	CASSLPPGLAGSSSYNEQFF	TGCGCCAGCAGCCTACCCCCGGGACTAGCGGGAAGCAGCTCCTACAATGAGCAGTTCTTC
TRBJ2-5	TRBD2	many	TRBV10-2	CASRGLAGGGETQYF	TGCGCCAGCAGGGGACTAGCGGGGGGCGGAGAGACCCAGTACTTC
TRBJ2-7	NA	NA	TRBV7-9	CASSLTGTATYEQYF	TGTGCCAGCAGCTTGACCGGGACTGCAACCTACGAGCAGTACTTC
TRBJ2-5	TRBD2	few	TRBV30	CAWSVDLAGYQETQYF	TGTGCCTGGAGTGTTGACCTAGCGGGGTATCAAGAGACCCAGTACTTC
TRBJ1-1	TRBD1	NA	TRBV7-9	CASSPGGQRNLGAFF	TGTGCCAGCAGCCCGGGGGGACAGCGGAATCTGGGAGCTTTCTTT